These 28 T cell receptor beta chains originate from one sample sequenced in a study of CD8 T cells in Susac syndrome. Random hexamers were used to reverse transcribe 0.5 to 1 ug of RNA. TCRdb fed the immunoSEQ multiplex PCR reads into MiXCR, producing one record per CDR3 protein. The sample has 200,000 to 250,000 distinct CDR3 sequences, over 90% seen once. What was sequenced was CD4+ T cells from PBMCs. Receptors were obtained from a human donor with Susac syndrome.

The chain combines TRBV4-3 with TRBJ2-3, with 12 bases that match TRBD1. V lost 3 bases and J lost 5; bases outside the gene matches: 6. The CDR3 spans 16 residues. The germline V gene encodes CDR1 LGHNA and CDR2 YSLEER. The CDR3, as DNA: TGCGCCAGCAGCCAGGACCGGGACAGGGGGCAAGATACGCAGTATTTT. Residues: CASSQDRDRGQDTQYF.

The chain combines TRBV3-1 with TRBJ2-6; D is unclear. The germline V gene encodes CDR1 LGHDT and CDR2 YNNKEL (reference sequence). This CDR3 is 15 amino acids long. Between the trimmed V and J ends, which lost 0 bases and 0 bases, there was a span of 3 bases. CDR3 DNA sequence: TGTGCCAGCAGCCAAGACCTCTCTGGGGCCAACGTCCTGACTTTC. Translating gives CASSQDLSGANVLTF.

The sample holds one count of this clonotype. This sequence joins TRBV5-1 and TRBJ2-1; D call uncertain. Trimming pared 0 bases from V and 1 base from J, leaving 14 bases between. Germline V gives CDR1 SGHRS, CDR2 YFSETQ. CDR3 length: 17 residues. This CDR3 reads CASSLDVGIRSYNEQFF. CDR3 DNA: TGCGCCAGCAGCTTGGATGTGGGTATAAGGTCCTACAATGAGCAGTTCTTC.

The chain joins TRBV27 to TRBJ2-1; TRBD1 matches at 8 bases. With V trimmed by 3 bases and J by 2 bases, 3 bases remained unmatched. Germline V lookup: CDR1 MNHEY, CDR2 SMNVEV (reference sequence). The CDR3 is 15 residues long. The CDR3 region has the DNA TGTGCCAGCAGTTTTAAGGACAGGGCCTACAATGAGCAGTTCTTC. Its translation: CASSFKDRAYNEQFF.

The table lists this clonotype with a count of one. The chain has TRBV18 and TRBJ2-1, with 9 bases identical to TRBD1. The germline CDR1 and CDR2 sequences are KGHSH and LQKENI. There are 16 residues in the CDR3. V lost 1 base, J lost 8 bases, and 9 bases stayed unmatched. The DNA for the CDR3 is TGTGCCAGCTCACCACGTCCCGGGACAGGGTACGATGAGCAGTTCTTC. Translating it yields CASSPRPGTGYDEQFF.

This chain uses TRBV30 with TRBJ2-7; 8 bases align to TRBD2. From germline, CDR1 is GTSNPN and CDR2 SVGIG (reference sequence). V lost 1 base and J lost 1; bases outside the gene matches: 3. The CDR3 spans 14 residues. The CDR3 protein is CAWSGQRESYEQYF. CDR3 nucleotide sequence: TGTGCCTGGAGTGGCCAGCGGGAGTCCTACGAGCAGTACTTC.

This chain links TRBV6-2 or TRBV6-3 with TRBJ2-5; 12 nucleotides match TRBD2. The V gene end was trimmed by 4 bases and the J gene end by 5 bases; junction bases not matched to a gene: 8. Germline-derived CDR1 and CDR2 are MNHEY and SVGEGT. The CDR3 totals 16 residues. The CDR3 reads CASSSLLTSGGETQYF. The CDR3 DNA follows: TGTGCCAGCAGTTCCTTACTGACTAGCGGGGGTGAGACCCAGTACTTC.

The chain has TRBV9 and TRBJ2-5; D may match TRBD1 or TRBD2 (5 bases each). Germline V gene data show CDR1 as SGDLS and CDR2 as YYNGEE. V was pared by 2 bases and J by 0 bases, with 14 bases between. The CDR3 extends over 16 amino acids. Here the CDR3 DNA reads TGTGCCAGCAGCGTGGGAGTTGGGGCAAACCAAGAGACCCAGTACTTC. Translated: CASSVGVGANQETQYF.

The V and J genes are TRBV5-4 and TRBJ1-2; 7 nucleotides match TRBD1. This CDR3 has 13 residues. V was pared by 4 bases and J by 4 bases, with 4 bases of the junction left unmatched. The germline V gene has CDR1 SGHNT and CDR2 YYREEE (reference sequence). CDR3 bases: TGTGCCAGCAGCGTAACAGGGGCCTATGGCTACACCTTC. Its protein is CASSVTGAYGYTF.

Here the CDR3 DNA reads TGTGCCAGTAACCCGCCCACAGGGGTCTCGTACGGGACACTGCGGGTAAACACTGAAGCTTTCTTT. Its protein is CASNPPTGVSYGTLRVNTEAFF. This chain connects TRBV19 to TRBJ1-1; 7 nucleotides line up with TRBD1. The CDR3 loop spans 22 amino acids. V gave up 7 bases and J gave up 2 bases; unmatched junction bases: 31. Per the germline V gene, CDR1 is LNHDA and CDR2 is SQIVND (reference sequence).

The sample holds one count of this clonotype. The CDR3 sequence is CAWSFESGELFF. The CDR3 DNA sequence: TGTGCCTGGTCCTTTGAATCCGGGGAGCTGTTTTTT. The chain employs TRBV30 and TRBJ2-2; D call uncertain. Germline lookup yields CDR1 GTSNPN and CDR2 SVGIG (reference sequence). The V end was cut by 5 bases, the J end by 6 bases, with 10 bases between. The CDR3 contains 12 residues. Complete variable domain (other parts from reference TRBV30 and TRBJ2-2): SQTIHQWPATLVQPVGSPLSLECTVEGTSNPNLYWYRQAAGRGLQLLFYSVGIGQISSEVPQNLSASRPQDRQFILSSKKLLLSDSGFYLCAWSFESGELFFGEGSRLTVL.

This rearrangement joins TRBV20-1 to TRBJ2-2, with 15 bases fitting TRBD2. With V trimmed by 3 bases and J by 8 bases, 7 bases remained unmatched. The CDR3 has 16 residues. Germline assignment: CDR1 DFQATT and CDR2 SNEGSKA (reference sequence). Here the CDR3 DNA reads TGCAGTGCTAGTAGAGGACTAGCGGGGGGGCTTGGGGAGCTGTTTTTT. Amino acid sequence: CSASRGLAGGLGELFF.

This rearrangement joins TRBV20-1 to TRBJ1-6; weak D call: TRBD1 (5 bases). The V gene's germline CDR1 is DFQATT and CDR2 SNEGSKA (reference sequence). This CDR3 comprises 14 residues. Trimming removed 3 bases from V and 6 bases from J, with 12 bases in between. CDR3 nucleotide sequence: TGCAGTGCTAGGGGCGGGGCAGGTAATTCACCCCTCCACTTT. Translation: CSARGGAGNSPLHF.

The chain couples TRBV7-8 to TRBJ2-7, with 7 positions matching TRBD1. The length of the CDR3 is 14 residues. The ends lost 1 base at V and 4 bases at J; junction bases unmatched: 4. Germline CDR1 and CDR2: SGHVS and FQNEAQ. The CDR3 is CASSLVSQGYEQYF. CDR3 coding DNA: TGTGCCAGCAGCTTAGTGTCACAGGGGTACGAGCAGTACTTC.

The CDR3 DNA sequence: TGTGCCAGCAGCTTACCGCCCATCCCAGAGGACTATGGCTACACCTTC. This codes for CASSLPPIPEDYGYTF. V is TRBV7-9 and J is TRBJ1-2; D call uncertain. Germline CDR1 and CDR2: SEHNR and FQNEAQ (reference sequence). Trimming cost V 2 bases and J 3 bases, with 16 bases left between them. The CDR3 consists of 16 residues.

The rearrangement uses TRBV11-1 and TRBJ2-5; a possible D gene is TRBD1 (6 bases). The germline V gene has CDR1 SGHAT and CDR2 FQDESV (reference sequence). This CDR3 has 13 residues. V lost 5 bases, J lost 2 bases, and 9 bases lay in between. The CDR3 reads CASSVGQQETQYF. The DNA for the CDR3 is TGTGCCAGCAGCGTCGGACAGCAAGAGACCCAGTACTTC.

This sequence joins TRBV6-5 and TRBJ1-5, with 10 bases that match TRBD1. From germline, CDR1 is MNHEY and CDR2 SVGAGI. V shed 0 bases, J shed 4 bases, and the junction held 0 bases outside the gene matches. The CDR3 contains 15 residues. Here the CDR3 DNA reads TGTGCCAGCAGTTACTCGGGACAGGGGAATCAGCCCCAGCATTTT. Translation: CASSYSGQGNQPQHF.

The V and J genes are TRBV29-1 and TRBJ1-5; TRBD1 might be the D (6 bases). Trimming took 5 bases from V and 3 from J, leaving 14 bases between them. Germline CDR1 SQVTM, CDR2 ANQGSEA. The CDR3 is 14 residues long. CDR3 residues: CSVRWGAPNQPQHF. The CDR3, as DNA: TGCAGCGTTAGGTGGGGGGCCCCCAATCAGCCCCAGCATTTT.

This chain links TRBV7-2 with TRBJ1-4, with a possible D match to TRBD1 (6 bases). The CDR3 is 16 amino acids. Trimming removed 8 bases at V and 5 bases at J, with 21 bases between. Per the germline V gene, CDR1 is SGHTA and CDR2 is FQGNSA. The CDR3 here is CASALGGGMENEKLFF. The CDR3 DNA reads as TGTGCCAGCGCCCTAGGGGGGGGAATGGAGAATGAAAAACTGTTTTTT.

This chain connects TRBV7-2 to TRBJ2-5; 14 bases agree with TRBD2. This CDR3 has 15 residues. Germline lookup yields CDR1 SGHTA and CDR2 FQGNSA. The J segment lost 9 bases and the V segment lost 5 bases, leaving 8 bases of the junction unmatched. CDR3 nucleotide sequence: TGTGCCAGCAGCGGGACTAGCGGGGGTGTTCGGGCCCAGTACTTC. Residues: CASSGTSGGVRAQYF. Supplemented by reference TRBV7-2 and TRBJ2-5, the full variable domain reads GAGVSQSPSNKVTEKGKDVELRCDPISGHTALYWYRQSLGQGLEFLIYFQGNSAPDKSGLPSDRFSAERTGGSVSTLTIQRTQQEDSAVYLCASSGTSGGVRAQYFGPGTRLLVL.

The CDR3 is CASSYGIGKTEAFF. Here the CDR3 DNA reads TGTGCCAGCAGTTACGGGATTGGGAAGACTGAAGCTTTCTTT. The V call is TRBV6-5, the J call TRBJ1-1; D gene unclear. The CDR3 has 14 amino acids. V shed 2 bases and J shed 5 bases, with 12 bases lying between them. CDR1 is MNHEY, CDR2 SVGAGI, per germline.

V gene TRBV20-1 combines with J gene TRBJ2-7; 7 positions agree with TRBD1. This CDR3 contains 13 residues. CDR1 and CDR2 (germline): DFQATT, SNEGSKA (reference sequence). The ends lost 6 bases at V and 5 bases at J; junction bases unmatched: 10. CDR3 DNA: TGCAGTGCCTGCCCCGACAGGGATGACGAGCAGTACTTC. Amino acids: CSACPDRDDEQYF.

The V call is TRBV30, the J call TRBJ2-1; D unclear. Germline CDR1 and CDR2: GTSNPN and SVGIG (reference sequence). The CDR3 extends over 12 amino acids. Trimming took off 1 base at V and 11 bases at J, with 12 bases between the two ends. CDR3 sequence reads: CAWSANLEKQFF. The CDR3 DNA is TGTGCCTGGAGTGCCAACCTGGAGAAGCAGTTCTTC.

This chain links TRBV7-2 with TRBJ2-3; 13 bases match TRBD2. After removal of 4 bases from V and 4 bases from J, the junction contained 5 bases not matched to a gene. Germline V gene lookup returns CDR1 SGHTA and CDR2 FQGNSA. The CDR3 runs to 16 residues. CDR3 in DNA: TGTGCCAGCAGCTCCCAGACTAGCGGGGGGCCAGATACGCAGTATTTT. Its translation: CASSSQTSGGPDTQYF.

CDR3 sequence reads: CSARAIRPGSVGYTF. CDR3 coding DNA: TGCAGTGCTAGAGCGATCCGGCCAGGGTCGGTTGGCTACACCTTC. V is TRBV20-1 and J is TRBJ1-2, with D perhaps matching TRBD1 (5 bases). The CDR3 contains 15 residues. Germline V gene sequence: CDR1 DFQATT, CDR2 SNEGSKA (reference sequence). Trimming stripped 1 base from V and 7 bases from J, with 19 bases between.

V usage is TRBV20-1 and J usage is TRBJ2-3, with D tentatively TRBD2 (6 bases). CDR1 and CDR2 from the germline V gene are DFQATT and SNEGSKA (reference sequence). The CDR3 consists of 14 residues. V dropped 5 bases and J dropped 0 bases, with 12 bases sitting between them. CDR3 amino acids: CSAPAGLSTDTQYF. In DNA, the CDR3 is TGCAGTGCTCCAGCGGGCCTGAGCACAGATACGCAGTATTTT.

The chain joins TRBV6-5 to TRBJ2-7; D may be TRBD1 or TRBD2 (5 bases each). CDR1 MNHEY and CDR2 SVGAGI come from the germline V gene. Trimming took 7 bases from V and 4 from J, leaving 11 bases between them. There are 12 residues in the CDR3. This CDR3 reads CASTGTVYEQYF. CDR3 bases: TGTGCCAGCACCGGGACGGTATACGAGCAGTACTTC.

This chain joins TRBV25-1 and TRBJ1-6; the match to TRBD1 covers 9 bases. V shed 6 bases, J shed 8 bases, and the junction held 5 bases outside the gene matches. CDR3 size: 14 residues. Germline CDR1 and CDR2: MGHDK and SYGVNS. CDR3 coding DNA: TGTGCCAGCAGGGACAGGGGAGGGGATTCACCCCTCCACTTT. The encoded protein is CASRDRGGDSPLHF.